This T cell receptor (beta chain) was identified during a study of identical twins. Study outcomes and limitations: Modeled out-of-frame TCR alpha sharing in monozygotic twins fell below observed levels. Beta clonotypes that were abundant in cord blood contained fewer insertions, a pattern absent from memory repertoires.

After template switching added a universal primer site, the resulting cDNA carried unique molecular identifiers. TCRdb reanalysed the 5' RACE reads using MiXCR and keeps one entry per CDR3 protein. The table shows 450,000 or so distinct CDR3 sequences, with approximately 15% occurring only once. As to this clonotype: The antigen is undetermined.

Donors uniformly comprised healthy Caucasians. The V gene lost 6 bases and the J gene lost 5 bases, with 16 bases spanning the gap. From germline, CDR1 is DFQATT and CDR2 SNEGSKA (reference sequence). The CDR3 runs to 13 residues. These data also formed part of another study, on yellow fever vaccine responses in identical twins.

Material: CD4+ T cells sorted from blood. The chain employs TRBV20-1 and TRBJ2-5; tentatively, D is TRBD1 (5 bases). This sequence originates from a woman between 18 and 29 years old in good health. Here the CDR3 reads CSAPQETWETQYF. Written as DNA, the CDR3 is TGCAGTGCGCCACAGGAGACGTGGGAGACCCAGTACTTC.